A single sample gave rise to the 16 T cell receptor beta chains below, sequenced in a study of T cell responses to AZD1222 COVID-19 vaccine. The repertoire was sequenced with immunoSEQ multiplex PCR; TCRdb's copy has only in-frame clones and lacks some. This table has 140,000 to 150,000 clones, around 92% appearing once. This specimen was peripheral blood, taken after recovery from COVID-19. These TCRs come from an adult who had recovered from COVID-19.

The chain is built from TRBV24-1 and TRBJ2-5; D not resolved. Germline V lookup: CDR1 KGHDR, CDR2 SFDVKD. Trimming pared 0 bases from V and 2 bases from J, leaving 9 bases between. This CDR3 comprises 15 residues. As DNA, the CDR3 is TGTGCCACCAGTGATTTGACGTCTGGGCAAGAGACCCAGTACTTC. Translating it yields CATSDLTSGQETQYF.

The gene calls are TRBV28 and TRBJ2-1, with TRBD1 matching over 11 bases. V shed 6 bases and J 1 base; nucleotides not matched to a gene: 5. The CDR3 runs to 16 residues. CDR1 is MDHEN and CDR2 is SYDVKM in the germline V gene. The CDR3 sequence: CASSQDRGPSYNEQFF. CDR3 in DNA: TGTGCCAGCAGCCAGGACAGGGGGCCATCCTACAATGAGCAGTTCTTC.

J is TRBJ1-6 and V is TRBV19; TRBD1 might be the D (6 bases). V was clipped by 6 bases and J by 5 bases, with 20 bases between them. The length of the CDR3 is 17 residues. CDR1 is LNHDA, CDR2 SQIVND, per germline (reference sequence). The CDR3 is CASRILTGSRNNSPLHF. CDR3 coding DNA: TGTGCCAGTAGGATTTTGACAGGCTCTCGAAATAATTCACCCCTCCACTTT.

CDR3 bases: TGTGCCAGCAGTTACGGGGCCTATCTCTACGAGCAGTACTTC. Protein product: CASSYGAYLYEQYF. The chain links TRBV6-6 to TRBJ2-7, with D possibly matching TRBD1 (5 bases). CDR1 and CDR2 (germline): MNHNY, SVGAGI (reference sequence). Between the trimmed V and J ends, which lost 2 bases and 3 bases, there was a span of 11 bases. The CDR3 length is 14 residues.

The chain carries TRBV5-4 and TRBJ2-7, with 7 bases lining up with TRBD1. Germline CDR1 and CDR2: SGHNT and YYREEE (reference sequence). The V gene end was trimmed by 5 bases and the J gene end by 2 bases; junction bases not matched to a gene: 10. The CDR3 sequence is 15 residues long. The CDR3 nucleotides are TGTGCCAGCAGTCTACAGGGGTCAAGGACCTACGAGCAGTACTTC. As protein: CASSLQGSRTYEQYF.

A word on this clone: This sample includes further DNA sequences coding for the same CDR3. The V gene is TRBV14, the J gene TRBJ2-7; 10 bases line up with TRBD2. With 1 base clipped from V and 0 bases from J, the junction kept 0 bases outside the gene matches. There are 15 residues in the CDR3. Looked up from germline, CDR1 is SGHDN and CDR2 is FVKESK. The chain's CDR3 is CASSQVAGGSYEQYF. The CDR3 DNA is TGTGCCAGCAGCCAAGTAGCGGGAGGCTCCTACGAGCAGTACTTC.

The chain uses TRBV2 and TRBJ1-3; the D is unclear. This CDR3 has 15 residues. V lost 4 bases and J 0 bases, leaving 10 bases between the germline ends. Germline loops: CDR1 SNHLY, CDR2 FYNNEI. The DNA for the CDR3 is TGTGCCAGCAGTGGCCAAGAGGGCTCTGGAAACACCATATATTTT. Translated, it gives CASSGQEGSGNTIYF.

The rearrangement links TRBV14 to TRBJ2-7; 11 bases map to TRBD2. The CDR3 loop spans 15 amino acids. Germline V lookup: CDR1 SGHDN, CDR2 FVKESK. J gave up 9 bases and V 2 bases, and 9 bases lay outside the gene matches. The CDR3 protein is CASSQYSGRACGQYF. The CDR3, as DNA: TGTGCCAGCAGCCAATATAGCGGGAGGGCGTGTGGGCAGTACTTC.

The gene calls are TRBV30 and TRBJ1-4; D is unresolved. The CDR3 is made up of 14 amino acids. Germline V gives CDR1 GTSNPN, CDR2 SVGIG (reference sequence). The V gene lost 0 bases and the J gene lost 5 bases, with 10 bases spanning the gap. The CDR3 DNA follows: TGTGCCTGGAGTGTACAAGAAGGAAATGAAAAACTGTTTTTT. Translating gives CAWSVQEGNEKLFF.

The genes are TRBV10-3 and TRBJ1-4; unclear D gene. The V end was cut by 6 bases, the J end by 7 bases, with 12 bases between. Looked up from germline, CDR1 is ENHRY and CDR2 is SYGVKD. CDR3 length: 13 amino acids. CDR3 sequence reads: CAIRLAASEKLFF. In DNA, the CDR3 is TGTGCCATCAGGCTCGCGGCGAGTGAAAAACTGTTTTTT.

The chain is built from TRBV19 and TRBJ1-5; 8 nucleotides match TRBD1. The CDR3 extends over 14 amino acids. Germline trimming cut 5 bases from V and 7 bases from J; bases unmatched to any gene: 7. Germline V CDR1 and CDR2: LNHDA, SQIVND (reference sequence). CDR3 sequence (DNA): TGTGCCAGTAGTGTCAGGGGGCTTGGGCAGCCCCAGCATTTT. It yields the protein CASSVRGLGQPQHF.

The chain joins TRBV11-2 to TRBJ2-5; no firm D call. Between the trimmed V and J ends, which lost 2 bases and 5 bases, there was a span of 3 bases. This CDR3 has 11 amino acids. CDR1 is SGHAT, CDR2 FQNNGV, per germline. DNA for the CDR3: TGTGCCAGCAGCTTATCGGAGACCCAGTACTTC. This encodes CASSLSETQYF.

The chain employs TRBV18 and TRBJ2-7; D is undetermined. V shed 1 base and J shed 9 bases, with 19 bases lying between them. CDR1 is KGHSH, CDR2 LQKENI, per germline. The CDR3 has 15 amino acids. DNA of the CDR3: TGTGCCAGCTCACCACGTTCCGTTACCGCTTTGGGGCAGTACTTC. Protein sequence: CASSPRSVTALGQYF.

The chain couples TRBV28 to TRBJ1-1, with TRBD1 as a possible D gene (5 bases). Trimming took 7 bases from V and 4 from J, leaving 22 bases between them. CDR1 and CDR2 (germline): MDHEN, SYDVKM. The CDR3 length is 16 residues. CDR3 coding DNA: TGTGCCAGCACCTCCGCGGGGGAGGTGGGCGGCACTGAAGCTTTCTTT. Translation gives CASTSAGEVGGTEAFF.

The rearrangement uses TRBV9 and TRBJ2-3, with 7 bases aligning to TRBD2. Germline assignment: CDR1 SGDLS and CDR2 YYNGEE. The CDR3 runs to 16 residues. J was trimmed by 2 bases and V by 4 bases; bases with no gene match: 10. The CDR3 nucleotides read TGTGCCAGCAGCCCCCTAATCCAGCGGGACACAGATACGCAGTATTTT. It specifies CASSPLIQRDTDTQYF.

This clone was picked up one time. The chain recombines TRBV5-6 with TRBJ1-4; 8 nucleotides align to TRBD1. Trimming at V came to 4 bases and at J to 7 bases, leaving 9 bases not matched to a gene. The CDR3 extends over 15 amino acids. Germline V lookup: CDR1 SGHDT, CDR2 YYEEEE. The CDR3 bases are TGTGCCAGCAGCCTTACCCAGGGGGCTGGTGAAAAACTGTTTTTT. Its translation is CASSLTQGAGEKLFF.